This TCR beta chain was recorded in a study of shared clonotypes between healthy human individuals. Sequenced by immunoSEQ multiplex PCR; TCRdb stores in-frame clones only, minus some. The sample lists around 500,000 clones, about 82% occurring once. Germline V lookup: CDR1 GTSNPN, CDR2 SVGIG (reference sequence). The CDR3 runs 14 residues. Trimming took 3 bases from V and 8 from J; bases not matched to a gene: 7. The sequencing input was PBMCs. The receptor's source is a woman in her 40s in good health. Some clones in this sample may be carry-over from other donors' samples. The V call is TRBV30, the J call TRBJ1-4, with TRBD1 matching over 9 bases. The DNA of the CDR3 is TGTGCCTGGAGCGGGGGACAGGGAGACGAAAAACTGTTTTTT. Protein sequence: CAWSGGQGDEKLFF.